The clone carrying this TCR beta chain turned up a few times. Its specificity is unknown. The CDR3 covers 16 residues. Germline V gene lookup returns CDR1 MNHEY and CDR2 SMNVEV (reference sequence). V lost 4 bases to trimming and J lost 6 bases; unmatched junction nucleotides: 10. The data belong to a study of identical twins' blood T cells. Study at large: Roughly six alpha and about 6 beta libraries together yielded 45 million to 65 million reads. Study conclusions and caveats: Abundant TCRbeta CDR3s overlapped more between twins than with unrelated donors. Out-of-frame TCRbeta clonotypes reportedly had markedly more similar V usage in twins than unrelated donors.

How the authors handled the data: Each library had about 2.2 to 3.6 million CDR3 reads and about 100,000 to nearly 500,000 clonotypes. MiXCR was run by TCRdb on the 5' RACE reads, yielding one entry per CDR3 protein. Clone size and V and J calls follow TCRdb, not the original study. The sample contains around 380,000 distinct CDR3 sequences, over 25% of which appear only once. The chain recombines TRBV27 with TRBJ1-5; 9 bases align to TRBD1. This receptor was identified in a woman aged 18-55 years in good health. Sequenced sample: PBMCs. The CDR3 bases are TGTGCCAGCAGTTCGACCACAGGGGGCATAGGTCAGCCCCAGCATTTT. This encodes CASSSTTGGIGQPQHF.